Listed here is a single T cell receptor beta chain. Its specificity is unknown. The CDR3 length is 12 residues. CDR1 and CDR2 from the germline V gene are MNHEY and SVGAGI. Trimming cost V 7 bases and J 6 bases, with 13 bases left between them. The assay was immunoSEQ multiplex PCR, and TCRdb's table has in-frame clones only and misses some. The table includes 200,000 to 300,000 clones, 80% to 85% detected once. The data were obtained in a study of Tregs in tolerant kidney transplant recipients. General study findings and limits: This study did not directly address biological reproducibility. Findings come from small patient numbers and require larger validation.

The TCR originated in a human donor in good health. Sequencing was carried out using CD4+ T cells from blood. The chain employs TRBV6-5 and TRBJ2-7; D is possibly TRBD1 (5 bases). The CDR3 loop reads CASTGRAREQYF. As DNA, the CDR3 is TGTGCCAGCACCGGCAGGGCCCGCGAGCAGTACTTC.